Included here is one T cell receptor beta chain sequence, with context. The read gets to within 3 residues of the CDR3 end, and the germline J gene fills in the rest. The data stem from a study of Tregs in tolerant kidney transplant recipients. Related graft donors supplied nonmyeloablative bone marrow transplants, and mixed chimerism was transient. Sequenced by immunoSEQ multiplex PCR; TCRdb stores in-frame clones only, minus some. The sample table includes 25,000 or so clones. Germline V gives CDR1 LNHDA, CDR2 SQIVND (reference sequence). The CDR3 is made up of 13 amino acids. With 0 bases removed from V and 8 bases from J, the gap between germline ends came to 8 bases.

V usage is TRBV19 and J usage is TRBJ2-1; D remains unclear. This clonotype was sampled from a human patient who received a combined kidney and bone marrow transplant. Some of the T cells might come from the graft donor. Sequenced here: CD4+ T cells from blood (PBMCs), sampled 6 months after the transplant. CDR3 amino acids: CASSIDASYEQFF. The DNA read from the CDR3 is TGTGCCAGTAGTATAGATGCGAGTTATGAG.